This T cell receptor (beta chain) is from a study of early T cells in non-severe SARS-CoV-2 infection. Individually, cDNA molecules had unique molecular identifiers attached to them. TCRdb re-analysed the 5' RACE reads in MiXCR, keeping a single row per CDR3 protein. The table shows about 56,000 distinct CDR3 sequences, with about 10% occurring only once. V lost 4 bases, J lost 0 bases, and 8 bases lay in between. The CDR3 is 14 residues long. CDR1 and CDR2 (germline): KGHSH, LQKENI. This clonotype was counted ten times or more. The V and J genes are TRBV18 and TRBJ2-3; tentative D call: TRBD1 (5 bases). The sequence came from an adult who was a healthcare worker with PCR-confirmed SARS-CoV-2 infection or an uninfected control (not recorded which). Sequenced sample: whole blood. The CDR3 sequence is CASSRTTSTDTQYF. CDR3 DNA: TGTGCCAGCTCACGGACAACTAGCACAGATACGCAGTATTTT.